This T cell receptor beta chain was found in a study of early T cells in non-severe SARS-CoV-2 infection (dated by TCRdb to the early 2020s). Context from the whole study: Bulk RNA from unsorted whole blood was used for TCR sequencing, so alpha and beta chains could not be paired. The full study reports these points: VDJdb matching was skewed toward anti-spike CD8 responses, so virus-specific expansions were likely underestimated and private and CD4 specificities were missed.

The germline V gene specifies SGHRS as CDR1 and YFSETQ as CDR2. There are 13 amino acids in the CDR3, from cysteine to phenylalanine inclusive. Just CDR3 DNA is preserved here, 39 bases in frame from base 1. A case-control design nested within a healthcare worker cohort in London, UK, was used, with weekly nasopharyngeal swab PCR tests and blood sampling performed. Healthcare workers were enrolled in the week of the UK lockdown, from 23 to 31 March 2020, and were followed every week for up to roughly 15 weeks. Concerning this clonotype: The antigen this receptor binds is unknown. At one of its ends the junction is not consistent with the germline gene, which may arise from a read error.

The receptor library was made with 5' RACE. Sequencing took place on a NextSeq 500. Unique molecular identifiers were attached to individual cDNA molecules in the TCR library protocol so that sequencing error and PCR bias could be corrected. Both TCR alpha and beta chains were sequenced, and tight co-correlation was observed between alpha and beta sequence abundances in each sample. In the paper's pipeline: Decombinator V4 was used to annotate the V gene, J gene and CDR3 of the TCR sequences. TCRs were defined as expanded if a significant change between any two time points was detected under a Poisson model with p below 0.0001. Abundances of TCRs were expressed as counts per million after normalisation to the total number of TCRs sequenced in each sample. MAIT TCRs were defined by TRAV1-2 paired with TRAJ12, TRAJ20 or TRAJ33, and iNKT TCRs by TRAV10 paired with TRAJ18. A search of VDJdb, accessed on 1 November 2021, was run for TCRs annotated to CMV, EBV and SARS-CoV-2, with TCRs annotated for multiple antigens excluded. The raw public data were reprocessed by TCRdb itself: fastp quality trimming at Q25, MiXCR clonotype calling, in-frame beta chains only. Each CDR3 protein gets just one entry, which takes the most common genes and DNA from the rows behind it. TCRdb's processing, not the study's, gives the V and J calls here. This sample lists around 62,000 distinct CDR3 sequences; around 12% were detected once. About 4% of the sample belongs to the ten largest clones.

Source material: whole blood. This clonotype originated in an adult who was a healthcare worker with PCR-confirmed SARS-CoV-2 infection or an uninfected control (not recorded which). The V and J segments used are TRBV5-1 and TRBJ2-7; perhaps TRBD1 is the D gene, with 6 bases matching. Here the CDR3 is given as CASSLAQGNERYF. The DNA sequence follows: TGCGCCAGCAGCTTGGCGCAGGGGAACGAGCGGTACTTC. With the rest looked up from the reference TRBV5-1 and TRBJ2-7 genes rather than sequenced, the full variable domain is KAGVTQTPRYLIKTRGQQVTLSCSPISGHRSVSWYQQTPGQGLQFLFEYFSETQRNKGNFPGRFSGRQFSNSRSEMNVSTLELGDSALYLCASSLAQGNERYFGPGTRLTVT.